The clone carrying this T cell receptor (beta chain) turned up a few times. No antigen is known for it. These data come from a study of identical twins. Overall study findings and caveats: Within beta out-of-frame sequences, the excess sharing observed between twins was weaker.

The CDR3 loop spans 15 amino acids. Per the germline V gene, CDR1 is DFQATT and CDR2 is SNEGSKA (reference sequence). The trim removed 6 bases at V and 5 bases at J, leaving 12 bases unmatched. One entry per CDR3 protein results from TCRdb running MiXCR on the 5' RACE reads. The table has 420,000 or so distinct CDR3 sequences, 18% seen once. This sequence originates from a man aged 50 to 59 in good health. The material sequenced was naive T cells sorted from blood. This sequence joins TRBV20-1 and TRBJ2-7, with TRBD2 identical over 11 bases. CDR3 DNA sequence: TGCAGTGCCGCCTCTAGAGTAGCGGGGGGGCACGAGCAGTACTTC. Translating gives CSAASRVAGGHEQYF.